The 22 T cell receptor beta chains presented below share a single source sample, sequenced in a study of blood T cells in healthy people across ages. Then a second PCR, running roughly 7 to 11 cycles, was carried out with a sample-barcoded 5' primer and a J-beta primer mix. TCRdb redid the calling of the 5' RACE reads with MiXCR, one entry per CDR3 protein. The sample carries over 700,000 distinct CDR3 sequences, roughly 25% recorded once. The same data also went into a second study, on T cells of mothers and their children.

The sequencing input was blood. The origin of the receptors is a boy between 10 and 17 years old in good health.

V and J are TRBV5-6 and TRBJ2-1; 10 nucleotides match TRBD2. The DNA matches TRBJ2-5 better at its end, which makes the J call doubtful. The CDR3 has 18 residues. CDR1 is SGHDT and CDR2 is YYEEEE in the germline V gene. The CDR3 here is CASSLYSASGGAIETQYF. CDR3 in DNA: TGTGCCAGCAGCTTGTACTCGGCGAGCGGGGGGGCGATCGAGACCCAGTACTTC.

CDR3: CATSRDNTGQNIQYF. The CDR3 coding sequence is TGTGCCACCAGCAGAGATAATACGGGGCAAAACATTCAGTACTTC. This chain links TRBV15 with TRBJ2-4, with D tentatively TRBD1 or TRBD2 (5 bases each). V was pared by 0 bases and J by 5 bases, with 11 bases between. CDR1 LNHNV and CDR2 YYDKDF come from the germline V gene (reference sequence). This CDR3 has 15 amino acids.

This sequence joins TRBV12-5 and TRBJ2-1; D remains unclear. The CDR3 extends over 13 amino acids. Germline assignment: CDR1 LGHNT and CDR2 FRNRAP. V was trimmed by 1 base and J by 3 bases, leaving 4 bases between them. The CDR3 nucleotides read TGTGCTAGTGGTTTGGGGGGCTACAATGAGCAGTTCTTC. As protein: CASGLGGYNEQFF.

There are a few counts of this clonotype. The chain joins TRBV13 to TRBJ2-1; 7 nucleotides line up with TRBD1. Germline CDR1 PRHDT, CDR2 FYEKMQ (reference sequence). The CDR3 is 17 amino acids. V lost 2 bases and J lost 0; bases outside the gene matches: 7. The CDR3 spells CASSLLVWDSSYNEQFF. The CDR3 DNA reads TGTGCCAGCAGCTTATTAGTCTGGGACAGCTCCTACAATGAGCAGTTCTTC.

The CDR3 DNA reads as TGTGCCAGCAGCCCCGAACCTACCCTTCGGGGACAGGATACTGAAGCTTTCTTT. Protein sequence: CASSPEPTLRGQDTEAFF. The chain combines TRBV7-8 with TRBJ1-1; 8 bases match TRBD1. The CDR3 consists of 18 residues. Per germline, CDR1 SGHVS and CDR2 FQNEAQ. Losses at the gene ends were 5 bases for V and 5 bases for J; bases not matched to a gene: 19.

The V and J genes are TRBV5-6 and TRBJ2-5, with 8 bases identical to TRBD1. TRBJ2-7 explains the end of the DNA better; the J call may be wrong. This CDR3 spans 14 amino acids. Germline CDR1 reads SGHDT; CDR2 reads YYEEEE. CDR3 sequence reads: CASSYQGAFGEQYF. The DNA for the CDR3 is TGTGCCAGCAGTTACCAGGGGGCTTTCGGCGAGCAGTACTTC.

V gene TRBV6-2 or TRBV6-3 combines with J gene TRBJ1-6; unclear D gene. Germline assignment: CDR1 MNHEY and CDR2 SVGEGT. This CDR3 has 15 residues. Trimming took off 5 bases at V and 14 bases at J, with 22 bases between the two ends. CDR3 loop: CASSLLRPPNSALHF. The CDR3 DNA reads as TGTGCCAGCAGTCTGCTCCGACCGCCTAATTCGGCCCTCCACTTT.

This clonotype occurred a few times. The V and J genes are TRBV20-1 and TRBJ2-1, with D hard to call. In germline, CDR1 is DFQATT, CDR2 SNEGSKA (reference sequence). This CDR3 comprises 13 residues. Trimming pared 2 bases from V and 10 bases from J, leaving 15 bases between. The CDR3 loop reads CSARSLDFGEQFF. In DNA, the CDR3 is TGCAGTGCTAGATCCCTTGATTTCGGGGAGCAGTTCTTC.

This clonotype was picked up a small number of times. This chain connects TRBV7-9 to TRBJ2-7, with 11 bases lining up with TRBD2. The CDR3 spans 15 residues. Trimming cost V 7 bases and J 6 bases; bases outside gene matches: 11. CDR1 and CDR2 (germline): SEHNR, FQNEAQ (reference sequence). This CDR3 is CASNPALAGAGEQYF. CDR3 nucleotide sequence: TGTGCCAGCAACCCCGCACTAGCGGGAGCTGGCGAGCAGTACTTC.

This clonotype was seen more than once but under ten times. This sequence joins TRBV9 and TRBJ2-1; the D gene is possibly TRBD2 (5 bases). CDR1 SGDLS and CDR2 YYNGEE come from the germline V gene. The CDR3 length is 16 residues. The V end was cut by 2 bases, the J end by 0 bases, with 12 bases between. CDR3 nucleotide sequence: TGTGCCAGCAGCGTCCAGGACTTGAGCTCCTACAATGAGCAGTTCTTC. Its protein is CASSVQDLSSYNEQFF.

This clonotype came up a few times. The chain combines TRBV14 with TRBJ2-5, with 14 positions matching TRBD2. The DNA end favors TRBJ2-1, so the J call may be wrong. Per the germline V gene, CDR1 is SGHDN and CDR2 is FVKESK. The CDR3 covers 15 residues. The CDR3 bases are TGTGCCAGCAGCCGGACTAGCGGGGGGAGGAATGAGCAGTTCTTC. Amino acids: CASSRTSGGRNEQFF.

This clonotype was counted only a few times. The gene calls are TRBV4-1 and TRBJ2-2; D uncertain. V was trimmed by 1 base and J by 5 bases, leaving 8 bases between them. Germline CDR1 and CDR2: MGHRA and YSYEKL. There are 14 residues in the CDR3. The CDR3 sequence is CASSQALSTGELFF. The CDR3 nucleotides read TGCGCCAGCAGCCAAGCTTTGTCTACCGGGGAGCTGTTTTTT.

This sequence joins TRBV7-9 and TRBJ2-3; TRBD2 matches at 11 bases. V gave up 5 bases and J gave up 2 bases; unmatched junction bases: 9. The CDR3 runs to 17 residues. Looked up from germline, CDR1 is SEHNR and CDR2 is FQNEAQ (reference sequence). The CDR3 DNA is TGTGCCAGCAGCCCGCTGGGACTAGCGGATCCCACAGATACGCAGTATTTT. Translated, it gives CASSPLGLADPTDTQYF.

This clonotype was observed many times. Germline and junction disagree at one end, which may indicate a read error. V and J are TRBV4-3 and TRBJ2-7; a weak D match, TRBD1 (5 bases). This CDR3 comprises 15 residues. CDR1 is LGHNA and CDR2 is YSLEER in the germline V gene. The CDR3 DNA is TGCGCCAGCAGTCAAGATACAGGATTTATCTCCGAGCAGTACTTC. Amino acids: CASSQDTGFISEQYF.

This chain uses TRBV12-3 or TRBV12-4 with TRBJ2-1; D unresolved. V lost 5 bases to trimming and J lost 4 bases, with 12 bases between them. The CDR3 contains 14 residues. CDR3 DNA sequence: TGTGCCAGCAGTAGCGCCGTCGTGTACAATGAGCAGTTCTTC. Translation: CASSSAVVYNEQFF.

This clonotype was observed a few times. The V and J genes are TRBV6-5 and TRBJ2-5; 10 bases line up with TRBD2. The tail of the sequence fits TRBJ2-1 better, so the J call may be wrong. Germline V lookup: CDR1 MNHEY, CDR2 SVGAGI. The CDR3 is made up of 15 amino acids. CDR3 nucleotide sequence: TGTGCCAGCAGTACCCGACTAGCGGGTCTCAATGAGCAGTTCTTC. Its translation: CASSTRLAGLNEQFF.

This chain joins TRBV29-1 and TRBJ2-7, with 8 bases identical to TRBD1. The ends lost 3 bases at V and 2 bases at J; junction bases unmatched: 6. Germline V gene sequence: CDR1 SQVTM, CDR2 ANQGSEA. This CDR3 region has 14 residues. The CDR3 is CSVESQGETYEQYF. CDR3 sequence (DNA): TGCAGCGTTGAGTCACAGGGGGAAACCTACGAGCAGTACTTC.

This clonotype was seen a handful of times. V gene TRBV7-3 combines with J gene TRBJ2-5; tentative D call: TRBD2 (5 bases). The CDR3 consists of 15 residues. V lost 2 bases to trimming and J lost 4 bases, with 14 bases between them. The germline gives CDR1 SGHTA, CDR2 FQGTGA. The CDR3 region has the DNA TGTGCCAGCAGCTTATCCGGGGAGCTAGGAGAGACCCAGTACTTC. Translating gives CASSLSGELGETQYF.

The CDR3 reads CATSDMGQGVGGYTF. The CDR3 coding sequence is TGTGCCACCAGTGATATGGGACAGGGTGTGGGAGGCTACACCTTC. The chain carries TRBV24-1 and TRBJ1-2; 9 bases agree with TRBD1. Trimming took 3 bases from V and 8 from J; bases not matched to a gene: 9. CDR3 length: 15 amino acids. Germline CDR1 reads KGHDR; CDR2 reads SFDVKD.

The V gene is TRBV27, the J gene TRBJ1-1; no clear D. Deletions cut 7 bases from V and 1 base from J, with 13 bases between. Germline-derived CDR1 and CDR2 are MNHEY and SMNVEV (reference sequence). This CDR3 has 14 amino acids. CDR3 in DNA: TGTGCCAGCAATTTGGACGGCCAGAACACTGAAGCTTTCTTT. Protein product: CASNLDGQNTEAFF.

This clonotype was seen a handful of times. The chain links TRBV5-1 to TRBJ2-5; 10 bases are a match to TRBD2. Matching the DNA end better, TRBJ2-1 makes the J call doubtful. This CDR3 is built from 15 residues. Germline assignment: CDR1 SGHRS and CDR2 YFSETQ. CDR3 loop: CASSFTSGANNEQFF. Here the CDR3 DNA reads TGCGCCAGCAGCTTTACTAGCGGGGCGAACAATGAGCAGTTCTTC.

This clonotype appeared a few times. This chain uses TRBV5-6 with TRBJ2-6; D is unclear. The V gene lost 1 base and the J gene lost 0 bases, with 5 bases spanning the gap. The V gene's germline CDR1 is SGHDT and CDR2 YYEEEE. The length of the CDR3 is 15 residues. The CDR3 protein is CASSLLRSGANVLTF. The CDR3 coding sequence is TGTGCCAGCAGCTTGCTTCGCTCTGGGGCCAACGTCCTGACTTTC.